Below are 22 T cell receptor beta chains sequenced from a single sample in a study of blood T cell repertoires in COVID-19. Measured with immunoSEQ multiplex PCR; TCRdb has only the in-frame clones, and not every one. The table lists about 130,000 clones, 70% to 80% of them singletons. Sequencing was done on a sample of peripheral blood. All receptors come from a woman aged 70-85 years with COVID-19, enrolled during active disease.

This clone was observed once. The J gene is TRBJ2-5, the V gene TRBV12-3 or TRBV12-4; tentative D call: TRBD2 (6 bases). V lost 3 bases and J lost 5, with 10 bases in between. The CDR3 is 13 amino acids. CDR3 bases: TGTGCCAGCAGTTTCGGGAGTCGGGAGACCCAGTACTTC. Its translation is CASSFGSRETQYF.

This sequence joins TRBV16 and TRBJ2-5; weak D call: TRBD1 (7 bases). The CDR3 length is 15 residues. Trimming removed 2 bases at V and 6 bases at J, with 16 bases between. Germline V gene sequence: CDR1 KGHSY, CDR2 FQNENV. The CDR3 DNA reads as TGTGCCAGCAGCCAACGACTAGGGGGCTCAAAGACCCAGTACTTC. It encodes CASSQRLGGSKTQYF. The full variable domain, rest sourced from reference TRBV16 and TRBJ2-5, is GEEVAQTPKHLVRGEGQKAKLYCAPIKGHSYVFWYQQVLKNEFKFLISFQNENVFDETGMPKERFSAKCLPNSPCSLEIQATKLEDSAVYFCASSQRLGGSKTQYFGPGTRLLVL.

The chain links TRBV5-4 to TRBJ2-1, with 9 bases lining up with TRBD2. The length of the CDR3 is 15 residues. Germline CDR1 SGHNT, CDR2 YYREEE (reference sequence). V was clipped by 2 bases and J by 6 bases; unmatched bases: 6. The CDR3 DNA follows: TGTGCCAGCAGCTTCGTAGGTAGCGGGGGCAATGAGCAGTTCTTC. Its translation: CASSFVGSGGNEQFF.

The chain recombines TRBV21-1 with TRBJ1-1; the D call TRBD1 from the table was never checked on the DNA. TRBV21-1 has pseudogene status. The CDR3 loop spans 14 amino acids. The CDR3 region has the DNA TGTGCCAGCTTCGCGGACAGGGAGGGCACTGAAGCTTTCTTT. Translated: CASFADREGTEAFF.

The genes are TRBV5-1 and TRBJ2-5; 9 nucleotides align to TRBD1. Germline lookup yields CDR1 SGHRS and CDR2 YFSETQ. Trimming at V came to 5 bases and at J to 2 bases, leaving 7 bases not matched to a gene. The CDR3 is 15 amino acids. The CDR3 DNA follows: TGCGCCAGCAGGGGGGGACAGGGTACGCAAGAGACCCAGTACTTC. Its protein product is CASRGGQGTQETQYF.

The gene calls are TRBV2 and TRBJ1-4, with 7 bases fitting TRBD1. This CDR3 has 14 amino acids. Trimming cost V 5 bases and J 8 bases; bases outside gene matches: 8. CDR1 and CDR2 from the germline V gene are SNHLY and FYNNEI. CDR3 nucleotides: TGTGCCAGCAGTTTTCAGGGGGTGAGAGAAAAACTGTTTTTT. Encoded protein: CASSFQGVREKLFF.

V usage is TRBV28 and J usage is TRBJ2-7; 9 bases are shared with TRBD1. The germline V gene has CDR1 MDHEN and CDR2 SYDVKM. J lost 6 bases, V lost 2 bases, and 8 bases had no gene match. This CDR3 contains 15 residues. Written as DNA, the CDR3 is TGTGCCAGCAGTTTAACGGGACAGGGTCCGGGCGAGCAGTACTTC. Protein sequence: CASSLTGQGPGEQYF.

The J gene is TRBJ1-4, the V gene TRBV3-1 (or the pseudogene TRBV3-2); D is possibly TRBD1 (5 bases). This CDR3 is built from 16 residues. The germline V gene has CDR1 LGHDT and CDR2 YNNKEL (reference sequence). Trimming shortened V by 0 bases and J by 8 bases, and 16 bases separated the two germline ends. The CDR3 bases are TGTGCCAGCAGCCAAGATCCTGCCGGGGGAAGCGAAAAACTGTTTTTT. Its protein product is CASSQDPAGGSEKLFF.

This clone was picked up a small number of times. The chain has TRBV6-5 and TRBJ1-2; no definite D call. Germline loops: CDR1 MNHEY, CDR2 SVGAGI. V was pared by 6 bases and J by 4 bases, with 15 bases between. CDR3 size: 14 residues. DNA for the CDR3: TGTGCCAGCAGCCGTAGAGGGAGCTTCTATGGCTACACCTTC. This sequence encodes CASSRRGSFYGYTF.

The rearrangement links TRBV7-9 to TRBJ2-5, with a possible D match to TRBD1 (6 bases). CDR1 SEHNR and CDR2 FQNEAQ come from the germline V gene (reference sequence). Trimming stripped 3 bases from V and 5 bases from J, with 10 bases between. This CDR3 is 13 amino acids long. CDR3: CASSLDSGETQYF. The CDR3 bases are TGTGCCAGCAGCTTGGACAGTGGGGAGACCCAGTACTTC.

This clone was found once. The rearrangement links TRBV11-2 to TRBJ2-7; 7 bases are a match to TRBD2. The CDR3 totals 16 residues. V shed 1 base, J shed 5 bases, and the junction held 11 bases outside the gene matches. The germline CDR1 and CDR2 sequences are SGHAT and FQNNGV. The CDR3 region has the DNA TGTGCCAGCAGCTTAGTGGGGGGGTCCCGAGGCGACGAGCAGTACTTC. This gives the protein CASSLVGGSRGDEQYF.

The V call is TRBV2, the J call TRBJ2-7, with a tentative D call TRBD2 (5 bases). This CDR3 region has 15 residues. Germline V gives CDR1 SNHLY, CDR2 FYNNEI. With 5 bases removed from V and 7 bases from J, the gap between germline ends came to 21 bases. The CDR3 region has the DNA TGTGCCAGCAGTCCCCGGATGGGAGTTGTTGTTGAGCAGTACTTC. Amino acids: CASSPRMGVVVEQYF.

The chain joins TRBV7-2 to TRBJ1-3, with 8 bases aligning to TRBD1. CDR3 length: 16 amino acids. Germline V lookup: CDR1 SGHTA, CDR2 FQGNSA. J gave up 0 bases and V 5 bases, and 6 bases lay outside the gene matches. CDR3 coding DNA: TGTGCCAGCAGCCCAGGGGGCCGCAGCTCTGGAAACACCATATATTTT. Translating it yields CASSPGGRSSGNTIYF.

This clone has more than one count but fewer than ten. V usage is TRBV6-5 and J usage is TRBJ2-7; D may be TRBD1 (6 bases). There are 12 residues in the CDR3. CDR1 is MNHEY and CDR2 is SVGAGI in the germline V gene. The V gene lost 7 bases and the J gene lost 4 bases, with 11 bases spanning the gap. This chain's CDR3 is CASKDSRYEQYF. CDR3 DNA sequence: TGTGCCAGCAAGGACAGCCGGTACGAGCAGTACTTC.

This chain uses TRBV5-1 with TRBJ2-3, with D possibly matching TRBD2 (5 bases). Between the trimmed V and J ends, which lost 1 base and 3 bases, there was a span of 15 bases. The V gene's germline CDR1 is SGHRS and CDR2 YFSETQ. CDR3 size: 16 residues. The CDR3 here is CASSLTWRWETDTQYF. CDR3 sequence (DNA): TGCGCCAGCAGCTTGACGTGGAGGTGGGAAACAGATACGCAGTATTTT.

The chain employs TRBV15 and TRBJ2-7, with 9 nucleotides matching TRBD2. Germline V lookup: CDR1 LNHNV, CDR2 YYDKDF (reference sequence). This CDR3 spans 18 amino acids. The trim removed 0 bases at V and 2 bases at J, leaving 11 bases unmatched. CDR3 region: CATSRDSPLAGLPYEQYF. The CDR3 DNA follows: TGTGCCACCAGCAGAGATTCTCCCCTAGCGGGGCTACCCTACGAGCAGTACTTC.

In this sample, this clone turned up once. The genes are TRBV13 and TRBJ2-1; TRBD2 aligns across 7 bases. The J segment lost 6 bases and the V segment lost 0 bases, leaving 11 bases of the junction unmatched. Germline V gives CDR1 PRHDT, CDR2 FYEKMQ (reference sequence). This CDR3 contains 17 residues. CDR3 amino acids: CASSLGLAGGYVNEQFF. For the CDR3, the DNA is TGTGCCAGCAGCTTAGGCTTAGCGGGCGGTTATGTCAATGAGCAGTTCTTC. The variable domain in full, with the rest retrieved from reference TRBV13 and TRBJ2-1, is AAGVIQSPRHLIKEKRETATLKCYPIPRHDTVYWYQQGPGQDPQFLISFYEKMQSDKGSIPDRFSAQQFSDYHSELNMSSLELGDSALYFCASSLGLAGGYVNEQFFGPGTRLTVL.

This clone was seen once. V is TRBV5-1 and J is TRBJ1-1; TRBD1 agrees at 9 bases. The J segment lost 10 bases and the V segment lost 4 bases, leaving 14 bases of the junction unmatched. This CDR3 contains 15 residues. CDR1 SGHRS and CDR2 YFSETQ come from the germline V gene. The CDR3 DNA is TGCGCCAGCAGCCCAAATAGCGGACAGGGGCCTTCAGCTTTCTTT. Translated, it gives CASSPNSGQGPSAFF.

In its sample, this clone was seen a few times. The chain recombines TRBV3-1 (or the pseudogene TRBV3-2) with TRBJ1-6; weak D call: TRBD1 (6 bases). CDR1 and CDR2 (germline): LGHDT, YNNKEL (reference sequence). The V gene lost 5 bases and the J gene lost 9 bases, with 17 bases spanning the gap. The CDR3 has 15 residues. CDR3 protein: CASSSPGHSFSPLHF. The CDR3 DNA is TGTGCCAGCAGCTCCCCGGGACACTCGTTTTCACCCCTCCACTTT.

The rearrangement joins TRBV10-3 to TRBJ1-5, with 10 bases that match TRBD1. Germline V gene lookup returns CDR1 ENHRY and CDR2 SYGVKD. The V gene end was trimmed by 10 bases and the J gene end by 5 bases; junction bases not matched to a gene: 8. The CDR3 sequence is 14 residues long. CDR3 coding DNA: TGTGCCACCGATTGGACAGGGGGGGATCAGCCCCAGCATTTT. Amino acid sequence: CATDWTGGDQPQHF.

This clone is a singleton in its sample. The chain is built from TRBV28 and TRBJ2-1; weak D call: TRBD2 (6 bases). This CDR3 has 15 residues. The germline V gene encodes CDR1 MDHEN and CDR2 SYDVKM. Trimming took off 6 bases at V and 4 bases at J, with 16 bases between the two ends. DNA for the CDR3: TGTGCCAGCAGACCGGTAGCGGCCTCTTACAATGAGCAGTTCTTC. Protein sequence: CASRPVAASYNEQFF.

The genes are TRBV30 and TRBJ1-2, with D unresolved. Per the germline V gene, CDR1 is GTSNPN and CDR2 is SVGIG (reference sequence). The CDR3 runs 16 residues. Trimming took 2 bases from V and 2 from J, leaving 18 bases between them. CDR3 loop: CAWSKLYITSNYGYTF. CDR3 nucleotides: TGTGCCTGGAGTAAGCTGTATATTACTTCGAACTATGGCTACACCTTC. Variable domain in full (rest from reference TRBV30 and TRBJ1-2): SQTIHQWPATLVQPVGSPLSLECTVEGTSNPNLYWYRQAAGRGLQLLFYSVGIGQISSEVPQNLSASRPQDRQFILSSKKLLLSDSGFYLCAWSKLYITSNYGYTFGSGTRLTVV.